The T cell receptor (beta chain) described here comes from a study of blood T cell repertoires in COVID-19. TCRdb keeps only in-frame clones here, not all; method: immunoSEQ multiplex PCR. The sample has 72,000 or so clones; 75% to 85% are singletons. This CDR3 is built from 14 residues. J was trimmed by 4 bases and V by 3 bases; bases with no gene match: 3. CDR1 is SEHNR, CDR2 FQNEAQ, per germline (reference sequence). Sequenced: peripheral blood. This TCR came from a man aged 70-80 years who had recovered from COVID-19. The chain employs TRBV7-9 and TRBJ1-5; 7 bases are shared with TRBD1. The CDR3 reads CASSLGTANQPQHF. The CDR3 nucleotides are TGTGCCAGCAGCTTGGGGACAGCTAATCAGCCCCAGCATTTT.